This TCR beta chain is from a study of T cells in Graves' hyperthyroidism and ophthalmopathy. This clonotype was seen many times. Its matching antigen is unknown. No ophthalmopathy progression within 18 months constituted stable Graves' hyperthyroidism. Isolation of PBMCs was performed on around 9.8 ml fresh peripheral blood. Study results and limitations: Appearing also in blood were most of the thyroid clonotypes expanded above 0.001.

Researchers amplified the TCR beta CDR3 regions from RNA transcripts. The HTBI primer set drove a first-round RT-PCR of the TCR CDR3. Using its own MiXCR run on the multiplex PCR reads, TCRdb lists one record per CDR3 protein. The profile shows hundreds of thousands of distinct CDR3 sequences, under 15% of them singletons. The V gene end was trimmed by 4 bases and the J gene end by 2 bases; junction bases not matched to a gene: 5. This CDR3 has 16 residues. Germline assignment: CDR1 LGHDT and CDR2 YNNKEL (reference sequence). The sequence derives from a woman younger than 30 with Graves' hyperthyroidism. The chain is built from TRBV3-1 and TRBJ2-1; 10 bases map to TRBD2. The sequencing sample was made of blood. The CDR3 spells CASSPQLAGPYNEQFF. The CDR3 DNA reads TGTGCCAGCAGCCCTCAACTAGCGGGACCCTACAATGAGCAGTTCTTC.